This T cell receptor beta chain was recorded in a study of blood T cell repertoires in COVID-19. Background on the study: COVID-19 samples from acute and convalescent phases originated in the United States, Italy and Spain.

This CDR3 is 22 amino acids long. CDR1 and CDR2 (germline): SGDLS, YYNGEE. Trimming removed 4 bases at V and 5 bases at J, with 36 bases between. Sequencing used immunoSEQ multiplex PCR; TCRdb keeps in-frame clones, though not all of them. This table has 95,000 to 150,000 clones, around 84% appearing once. Sequenced sample: PBMCs or T cells enriched from blood (not recorded which). The rearrangement joins TRBV9 to TRBJ2-2, with D tentatively TRBD1 (6 bases). This receptor was taken from a woman in her 30s who had recovered from COVID-19. CDR3: CASSPPPKTGAGSGSLTGELFF. The CDR3 nucleotides are TGTGCCAGCAGCCCGCCCCCCAAGACAGGCGCTGGCTCGGGGAGCCTTACCGGGGAGCTGTTTTTT. Looking up the rest from reference TRBV9 and TRBJ2-2 gives the full variable domain: DSGVTQTPKHLITATGQRVTLRCSPRSGDLSVYWYQQSLDQGLQFLIQYYNGEERAKGNILERFSAQQFPDLHSELNLSSLELGDSALYFCASSPPPKTGAGSGSLTGELFFGEGSRLTVL.